This T cell receptor (beta chain) appears in the sequencing data of a study of shared clonotypes between healthy human individuals. Study-wide findings and caveats: What rarefaction showed was incomplete sorted-subset sequencing despite large depth. Naive subsets, compared against memory subsets, generally had larger estimated richness values. Compared with clonotypes that all four donors shared, non-shared clonotypes had lower generation probabilities.

V lost 5 bases and J 0 bases, leaving 11 bases between the germline ends. The length of the CDR3 is 15 residues. CDR1 SEHNR and CDR2 FQNEAQ come from the germline V gene (reference sequence). The table came from immunoSEQ multiplex PCR; TCRdb's copy has only in-frame clones and leaves some out. The repertoire holds 600,000 or so clones, with 95% to 98% as singletons. CD8 cells classed as naive were CD45RO-negative and positively selected for CCR7, excluding terminally differentiated effector memory CD45RA+ cells. Regarding this clone: Its matching antigen is unknown.

Sequenced input: naive CD8+ T cells sorted from blood. The clonotype originates from a man aged 25-45 years in good health. The chain combines TRBV7-9 with TRBJ1-3; D unresolved. CDR3 sequence reads: CASSPRRSSGNTIYF. CDR3 bases: TGTGCCAGCAGCCCGCGACGGAGCTCTGGAAACACCATATATTTT.